This TCR beta chain derives from a study of shared clonotypes between healthy human individuals. Study results and limitations: Estimated richness values were generally larger in naive subsets than in memory subsets.

In the case of this clone: Its antigen is undetermined.

Germline V gene sequence: CDR1 LNHDA, CDR2 SQIVND (reference sequence). The ends were cut back, 5 bases at V and 7 bases at J, with 15 bases in the middle. The CDR3 sequence is 14 residues long. Source study methods: Junction-only immunoSEQ sequences carried no quality scores, so filtering differed. The table came from immunoSEQ multiplex PCR; TCRdb's copy has only in-frame clones and leaves some out. From that table come the V and J calls and clone size; the DNA was used to work out D and trimming. In the table there are 2 million or so clones, 85% to 95% of which are singletons. What was sequenced was naive CD4+ T cells sorted from blood. Subset indicated: CD45RA+ positively selected. The chain uses TRBV19 and TRBJ2-1; D is perhaps TRBD2 (6 bases). The source of this sequence is a young man in good health. The CDR3 reads CASSSGPGANEQFF. In nucleotides, the CDR3 is TGTGCCAGTAGTTCGGGACCGGGAGCGAATGAGCAGTTCTTC.